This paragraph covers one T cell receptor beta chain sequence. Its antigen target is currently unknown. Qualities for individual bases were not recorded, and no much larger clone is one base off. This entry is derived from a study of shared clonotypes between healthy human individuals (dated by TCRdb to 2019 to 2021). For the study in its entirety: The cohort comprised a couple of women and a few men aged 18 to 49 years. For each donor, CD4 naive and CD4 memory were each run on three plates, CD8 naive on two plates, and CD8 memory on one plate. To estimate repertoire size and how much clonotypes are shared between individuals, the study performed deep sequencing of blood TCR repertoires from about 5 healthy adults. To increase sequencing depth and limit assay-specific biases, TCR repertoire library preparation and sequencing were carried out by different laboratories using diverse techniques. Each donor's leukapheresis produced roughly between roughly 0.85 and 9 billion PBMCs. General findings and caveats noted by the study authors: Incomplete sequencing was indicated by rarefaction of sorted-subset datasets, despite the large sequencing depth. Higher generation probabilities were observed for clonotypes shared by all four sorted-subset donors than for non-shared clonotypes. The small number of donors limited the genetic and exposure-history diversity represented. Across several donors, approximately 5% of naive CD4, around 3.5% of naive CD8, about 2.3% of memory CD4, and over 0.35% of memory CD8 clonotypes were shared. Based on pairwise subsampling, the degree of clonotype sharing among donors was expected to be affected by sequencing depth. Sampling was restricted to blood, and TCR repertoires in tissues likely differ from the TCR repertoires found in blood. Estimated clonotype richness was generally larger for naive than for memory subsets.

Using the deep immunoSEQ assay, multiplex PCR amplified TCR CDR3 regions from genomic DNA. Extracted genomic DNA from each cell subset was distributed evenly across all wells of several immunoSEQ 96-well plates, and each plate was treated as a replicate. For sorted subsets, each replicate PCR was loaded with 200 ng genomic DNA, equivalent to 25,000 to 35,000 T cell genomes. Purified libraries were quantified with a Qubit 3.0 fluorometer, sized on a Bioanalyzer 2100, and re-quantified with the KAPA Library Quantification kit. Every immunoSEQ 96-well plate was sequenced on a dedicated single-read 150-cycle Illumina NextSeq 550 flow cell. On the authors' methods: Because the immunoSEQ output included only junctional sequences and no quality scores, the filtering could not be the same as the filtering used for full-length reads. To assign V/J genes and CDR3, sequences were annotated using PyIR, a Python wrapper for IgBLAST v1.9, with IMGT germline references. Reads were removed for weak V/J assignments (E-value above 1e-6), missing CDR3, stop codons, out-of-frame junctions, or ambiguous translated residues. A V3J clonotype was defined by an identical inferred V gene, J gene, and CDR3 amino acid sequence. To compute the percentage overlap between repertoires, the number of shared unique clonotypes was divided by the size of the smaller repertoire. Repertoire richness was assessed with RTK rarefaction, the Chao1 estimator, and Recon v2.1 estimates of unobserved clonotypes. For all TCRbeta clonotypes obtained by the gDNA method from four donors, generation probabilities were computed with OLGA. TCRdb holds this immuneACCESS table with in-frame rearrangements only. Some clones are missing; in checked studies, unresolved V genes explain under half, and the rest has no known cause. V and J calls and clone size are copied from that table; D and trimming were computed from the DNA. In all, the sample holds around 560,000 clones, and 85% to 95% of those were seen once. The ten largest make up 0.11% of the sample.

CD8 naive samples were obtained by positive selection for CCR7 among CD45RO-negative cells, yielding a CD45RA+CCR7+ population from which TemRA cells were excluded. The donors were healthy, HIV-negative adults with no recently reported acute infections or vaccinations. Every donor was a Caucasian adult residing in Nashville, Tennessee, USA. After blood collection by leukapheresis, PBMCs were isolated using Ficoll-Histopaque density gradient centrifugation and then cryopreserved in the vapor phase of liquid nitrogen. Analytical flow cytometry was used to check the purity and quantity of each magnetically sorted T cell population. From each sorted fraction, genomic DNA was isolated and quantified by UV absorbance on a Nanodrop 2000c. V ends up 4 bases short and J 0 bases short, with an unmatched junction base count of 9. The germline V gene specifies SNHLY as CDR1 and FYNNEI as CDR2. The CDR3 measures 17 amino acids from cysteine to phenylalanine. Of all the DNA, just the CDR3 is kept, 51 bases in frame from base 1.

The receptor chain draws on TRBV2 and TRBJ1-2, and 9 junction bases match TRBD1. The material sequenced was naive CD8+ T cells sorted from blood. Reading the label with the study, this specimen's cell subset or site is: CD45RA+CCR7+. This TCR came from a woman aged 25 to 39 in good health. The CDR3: CASSVPRDRASNYGYTF. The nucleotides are TGTGCCAGCAGTGTCCCCCGGGACAGGGCCTCTAACTATGGCTACACCTTC.